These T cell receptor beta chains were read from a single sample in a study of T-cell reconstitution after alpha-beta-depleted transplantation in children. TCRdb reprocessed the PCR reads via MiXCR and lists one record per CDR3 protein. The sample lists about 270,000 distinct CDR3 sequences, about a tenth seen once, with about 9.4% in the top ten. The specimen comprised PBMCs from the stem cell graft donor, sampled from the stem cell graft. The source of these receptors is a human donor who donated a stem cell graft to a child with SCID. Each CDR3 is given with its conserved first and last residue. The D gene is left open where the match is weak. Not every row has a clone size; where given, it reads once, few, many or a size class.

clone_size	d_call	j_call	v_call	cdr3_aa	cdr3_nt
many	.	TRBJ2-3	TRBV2	CASMRGGSSTDTQYF	TGTGCCAGCATGAGAGGGGGATCTAGCACAGATACGCAGTATTTT
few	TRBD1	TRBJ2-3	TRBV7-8	CASSPRTGSQYF	TGTGCCAGCAGCCCCAGGACAGGGTCGCAGTATTTT
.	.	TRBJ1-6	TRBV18	CASSPIQASSYNSPLHF	TGTGCCAGCTCACCTATACAGGCGAGCTCCTATAATTCACCCCTCCACTTT
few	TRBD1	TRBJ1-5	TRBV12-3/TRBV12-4	CASSLTGGVQPQHF	TGTGCCAGCAGTTTGACAGGGGGGGTTCAGCCCCAGCATTTT
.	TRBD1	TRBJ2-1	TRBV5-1	CASSLAETGGAYNEQFF	TGCGCCAGCAGCTTGGCCGAGACAGGGGGTGCCTACAATGAGCAGTTCTTC
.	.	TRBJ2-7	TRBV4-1	CASSQEVSYSYEQYF	TGCGCCAGCAGCCAAGAAGTCAGCTACTCCTACGAGCAGTACTTC
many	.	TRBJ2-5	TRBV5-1	CASSFGQGETQYF	.
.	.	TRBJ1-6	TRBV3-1	CASSRSAGINSPLHF	TGTGCCAGCAGCCGATCAGCAGGGATTAATTCACCCCTCCACTTT
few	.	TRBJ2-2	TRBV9	CASRAGTGELFF	TGTGCCAGCAGGGCAGGGACCGGGGAGCTGTTTTTT
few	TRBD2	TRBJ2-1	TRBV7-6	CASSILATHNEQFF	TGTGCCAGCAGCATACTAGCGACTCACAATGAGCAGTTCTTC
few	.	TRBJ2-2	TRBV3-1	CASSLQGSAGELFF	TGTGCCAGCAGCCTACAGGGCTCCGCCGGGGAGCTGTTTTTT
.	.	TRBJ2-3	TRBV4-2	CASSQDDRVADTQYF	TGTGCCAGCAGCCAAGATGATAGGGTAGCGGATACGCAGTATTTT
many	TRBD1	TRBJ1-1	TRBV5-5	CASSLVVQGARRNTEAFF	TGTGCCAGCAGCTTGGTGGTTCAGGGGGCTCGGAGGAACACTGAAGCTTTCTTT
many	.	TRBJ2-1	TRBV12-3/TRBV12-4	CASSRQNEQFF	TGTGCCAGCAGCAGACAGAATGAGCAGTTCTTC
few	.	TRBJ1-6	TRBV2	CASSEALRGNSPLHF	TGTGCCAGCAGTGAAGCGCTTCGGGGCAATTCACCCCTCCACTTT
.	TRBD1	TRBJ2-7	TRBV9	CASSVGDGTGDREQYF	TGTGCCAGCAGCGTAGGGGATGGGACAGGGGATCGCGAGCAGTACTTC
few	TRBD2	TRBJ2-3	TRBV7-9	CASSFIAGGPTDTQYF	TGTGCCAGCAGCTTCATAGCGGGGGGGCCCACAGATACGCAGTATTTT